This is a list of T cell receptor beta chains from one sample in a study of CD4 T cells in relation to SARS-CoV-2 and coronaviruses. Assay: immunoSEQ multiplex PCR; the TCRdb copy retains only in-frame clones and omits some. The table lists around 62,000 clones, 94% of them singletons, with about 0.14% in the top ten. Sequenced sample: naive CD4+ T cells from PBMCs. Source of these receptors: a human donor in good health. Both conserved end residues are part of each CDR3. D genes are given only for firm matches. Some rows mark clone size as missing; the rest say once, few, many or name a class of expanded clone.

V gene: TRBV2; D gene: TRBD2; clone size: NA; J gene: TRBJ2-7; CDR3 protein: CASTKGGQQYF; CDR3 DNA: TGTGCCAGCACCAAGGGAGGGCAGCAGTACTTC
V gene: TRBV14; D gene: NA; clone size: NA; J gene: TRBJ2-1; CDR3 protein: CASSQDNRRIDEQFF; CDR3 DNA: TGTGCCAGCAGCCAAGACAACAGACGGATCGATGAGCAGTTCTTC
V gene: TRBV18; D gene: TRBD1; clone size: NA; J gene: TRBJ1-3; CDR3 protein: CASSPLPSTGQGGNTIYF; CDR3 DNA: TGTGCCAGCTCACCACTCCCATCAACGGGACAGGGGGGAAACACCATATATTTT
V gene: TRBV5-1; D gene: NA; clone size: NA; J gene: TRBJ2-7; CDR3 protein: CASSSVPGPSSYEQYF; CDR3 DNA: TGCGCCAGCAGCTCCGTCCCCGGGCCGAGCTCCTACGAGCAGTACTTC
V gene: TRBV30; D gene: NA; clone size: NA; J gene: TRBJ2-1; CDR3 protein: CAWGLGQPNNEQFF; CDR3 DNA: TGTGCCTGGGGTCTCGGACAGCCAAACAATGAGCAGTTCTTC
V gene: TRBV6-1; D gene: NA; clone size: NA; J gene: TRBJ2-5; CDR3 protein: CASSEGTWRGFVETQYF; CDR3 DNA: TGTGCCAGCAGTGAAGGAACTTGGAGGGGATTTGTAGAGACCCAGTACTTC
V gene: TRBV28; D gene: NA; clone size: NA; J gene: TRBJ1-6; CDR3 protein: CASSSPQGFYSPLHF; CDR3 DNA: TGTGCCAGCAGTTCTCCTCAGGGGTTTTATTCACCCCTCCACTTT
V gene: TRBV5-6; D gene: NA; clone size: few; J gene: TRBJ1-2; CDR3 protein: CASSLNRASGGYTF; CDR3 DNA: TGTGCCAGCAGCTTGAACAGGGCCTCAGGTGGCTACACCTTC
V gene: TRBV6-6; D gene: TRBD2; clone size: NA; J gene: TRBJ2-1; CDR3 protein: CASSAGGGYNEQFF; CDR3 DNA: TGTGCCAGCAGTGCGGGCGGGGGTTACAATGAGCAGTTCTTC
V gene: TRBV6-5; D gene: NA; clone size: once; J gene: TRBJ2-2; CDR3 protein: CASRRARVAGELFF; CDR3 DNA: TGTGCCAGCAGAAGGGCACGGGTTGCCGGGGAGCTGTTTTTT
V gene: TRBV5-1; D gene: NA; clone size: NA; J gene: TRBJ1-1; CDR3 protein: CASTGWGSTEAFF; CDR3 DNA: TGCGCCAGCACCGGGTGGGGGAGCACTGAAGCTTTCTTT
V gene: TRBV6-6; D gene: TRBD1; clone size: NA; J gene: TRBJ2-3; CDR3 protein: CASSLGGTGGFTDTQYF; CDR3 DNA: TGTGCCAGCAGTCTGGGGGGGACAGGGGGCTTTACAGATACGCAGTATTTT